Listed here are 27 T cell receptor beta chains from one sample, sequenced in a study of beta chain features in type 1 diabetes (dated by TCRdb to between 2018 and 2020). Which antigens these TCRs recognize remains unknown. What the authors observed across the whole study: A moderate but significant shortening of TCRB CDR3 length was observed in type 1 diabetes patients in all four CD4+ subsets.

Receptor amplification or capture employed the immunoSEQ multiplex PCR assay. All of the isolated RNA was reverse transcribed with the High Capacity cDNA Reverse Transcription Kit, so expressed TCRB transcripts were sequenced. The clones in this table, taken by TCRdb from immuneACCESS, are in-frame only. Not every clone is retained; where verified, under half of the shortfall comes from an unresolved V gene, and the cause of the rest is unknown. This sample is represented by around 140,000 clones; 7% to 10% of them were singletons. The ten largest clones take up roughly 0.75% of the sample. The specimen sequenced was central memory CD4+ T cells from blood. Every receptor here comes from a man aged 25-40 years with type 1 diabetes.

This chain joins TRBV28 and TRBJ2-7; D not resolved. V was cut by 7 bases and J by 6 bases, with 16 bases left in between. This CDR3 comprises 13 residues. Germline V lookup: CDR1 MDHEN, CDR2 SYDVKM. The CDR3 DNA follows: TGTGCCAGCACCGTTGGATCCCCGGGCGAGCAGTACTTC. Amino acids: CASTVGSPGEQYF.

V usage is TRBV30 and J usage is TRBJ2-1; D is possibly TRBD1 (6 bases). Trimming stripped 6 bases from V and 5 bases from J, with 14 bases between. The CDR3 totals 13 residues. Germline V gene lookup returns CDR1 GTSNPN and CDR2 SVGIG (reference sequence). The CDR3 here is CACLGDTNNEQFF. Here the CDR3 DNA reads TGTGCCTGTCTAGGGGACACCAACAATGAGCAGTTCTTC. Together with reference TRBV30 and TRBJ2-1, the CDR3 gives the full variable domain: SQTIHQWPATLVQPVGSPLSLECTVEGTSNPNLYWYRQAAGRGLQLLFYSVGIGQISSEVPQNLSASRPQDRQFILSSKKLLLSDSGFYLCACLGDTNNEQFFGPGTRLTVL.

The chain carries TRBV9 and TRBJ2-2; D remains ambiguous. The CDR3 sequence is 12 residues long. The germline CDR1 and CDR2 sequences are SGDLS and YYNGEE. V was shortened by 4 bases and J by 8 bases, with 9 bases between the two germline ends. The CDR3, as DNA: TGTGCCAGCAGCCCTCTTGAGGGGGAGCTGTTTTTT. Its protein product is CASSPLEGELFF.

This clone appeared a few times. This chain links TRBV5-4 with TRBJ1-1, with 7 bases identical to TRBD1. The length of the CDR3 is 14 residues. CDR1 is SGHNT, CDR2 YYREEE, per germline (reference sequence). V was pared by 1 base and J by 3 bases, with 3 bases of the junction left unmatched. The CDR3 spells CASSLNQGDTEAFF. CDR3 in DNA: TGTGCCAGCAGCTTGAACCAGGGGGACACTGAAGCTTTCTTT. Using reference TRBV5-4 and TRBJ1-1 for the parts outside the CDR3, the full variable domain is ETGVTQSPTHLIKTRGQQVTLRCSSQSGHNTVSWYQQALGQGPQFIFQYYREEENGRGNFPPRFSGLQFPNYSSELNVNALELDDSALYLCASSLNQGDTEAFFGQGTRLTVV.

V usage is TRBV10-3 and J usage is TRBJ2-1, with 11 bases that match TRBD2. The germline gives CDR1 ENHRY, CDR2 SYGVKD. V was clipped by 4 bases and J by 4 bases; unmatched bases: 3. This CDR3 comprises 15 residues. CDR3 DNA: TGTGCCATCAGTGTTAGCGGGGGGGATTACAATGAGCAGTTCTTC. Protein: CAISVSGGDYNEQFF.

This clone was seen a few times. V gene TRBV29-1 combines with J gene TRBJ2-2, with TRBD1 matching over 10 bases. CDR3 length equals 18 residues. CDR1 is SQVTM and CDR2 is ANQGSEA in the germline V gene. In nucleotides, the CDR3 is TGCAGTGGCTACGGGACAGGGGATACGGGGGGTCTTGTCGGGGAGCTGTTTTTT. This translates into CSGYGTGDTGGLVGELFF.

The V gene is TRBV2, the J gene TRBJ2-3, with TRBD1 identical over 10 bases. The CDR3 runs to 15 residues. V was pared by 4 bases and J by 7 bases, with 8 bases of the junction left unmatched. Germline CDR1 and CDR2: SNHLY and FYNNEI. The CDR3 sequence is CASSVGQGVGYTQYF. The CDR3 nucleotides read TGTGCCAGCAGTGTTGGACAGGGGGTCGGATATACGCAGTATTTT.

This clone was detected only a few times. CDR3 amino acids: CASSFARNSPLHF. Written as DNA, the CDR3 is TGTGCCAGCAGCTTCGCGCGCAATTCACCCCTCCACTTT. This chain links TRBV7-8 with TRBJ1-6; D is unclear. The CDR3 spans 13 residues. V gave up 3 bases and J gave up 7 bases, with 7 bases separating them. Germline V lookup: CDR1 SGHVS, CDR2 FQNEAQ.

This clone has only a few counts. This chain connects TRBV9 to TRBJ1-6, with D possibly TRBD1 on 6 matching bases. Germline V gene data show CDR1 as SGDLS and CDR2 as YYNGEE. V lost 3 bases, J lost 9 bases, and 7 bases lay in between. The CDR3 runs 12 residues. Here the CDR3 reads CASSGGGSPLHF. The CDR3, as DNA: TGTGCCAGCAGCGGAGGGGGTTCACCCCTCCACTTT.

In its sample, this clone was seen a few times. This chain connects TRBV7-3 to TRBJ2-7, with TRBD1 as a possible D gene (5 bases). This CDR3 has 13 residues. V was shortened by 4 bases and J by 7 bases, with 14 bases between the two germline ends. The V gene's germline CDR1 is SGHTA and CDR2 FQGTGA. The CDR3 sequence: CASSSGPLREQYF. The CDR3 DNA sequence: TGTGCCAGCAGCTCAGGGCCTTTGAGGGAGCAGTACTTC.

The J gene is TRBJ2-1, the V gene TRBV10-2; 7 nucleotides line up with TRBD2. Per the germline V gene, CDR1 is WSHSY and CDR2 is SAAADI. V shed 7 bases, J shed 6 bases, and the junction held 15 bases outside the gene matches. This CDR3 has 16 amino acids. The CDR3 sequence is CASIPGDGLGPNEQFF. The CDR3 nucleotides are TGCGCCAGCATACCAGGAGACGGACTAGGTCCCAATGAGCAGTTCTTC.

As DNA, the CDR3 is TGCGCCAGCAGCTTGGGTACAGGGATCTTTGGCTACACCTTC. This sequence encodes CASSLGTGIFGYTF. The chain couples TRBV5-1 to TRBJ1-2, with D possibly being TRBD1 (6 bases). This CDR3 is 14 amino acids long. With 0 bases removed from V and 7 bases from J, the gap between germline ends came to 13 bases. Germline CDR1 reads SGHRS; CDR2 reads YFSETQ.

In this sample, this clone turned up a few times. The chain joins TRBV25-1 to TRBJ2-1; maybe TRBD2 (7 bases). This CDR3 is 15 amino acids long. Germline V CDR1 and CDR2: MGHDK, SYGVNS. V lost 2 bases and J 6 bases, leaving 14 bases between the germline ends. For the CDR3, the DNA is TGTGCCAGCAGTGAAATGGGGAGGGGGGCCAATGAGCAGTTCTTC. Its protein is CASSEMGRGANEQFF. Full variable domain (missing parts from reference TRBV25-1 and TRBJ2-1): EADIYQTPRYLVIGTGKKITLECSQTMGHDKMYWYQQDPGMELHLIHYSYGVNSTEKGDLSSESTVSRIRTEHFPLTLESARPSHTSQYLCASSEMGRGANEQFFGPGTRLTVL.

The chain uses TRBV4-1 and TRBJ2-7; 11 positions agree with TRBD2. Trimming took 1 base from V and 3 from J; bases not matched to a gene: 2. The germline V gene has CDR1 MGHRA and CDR2 YSYEKL. CDR3 size: 15 residues. DNA for the CDR3: TGCGCCAGCAGCCAAGCGACTAGCGGGGACTACGAGCAGTACTTC. This gives the protein CASSQATSGDYEQYF.

The V and J genes are TRBV4-1 and TRBJ1-2; 7 bases line up with TRBD1. The CDR3 length is 14 residues. Germline V gene sequence: CDR1 MGHRA, CDR2 YSYEKL. The V gene end was trimmed by 1 base and the J gene end by 4 bases; junction bases not matched to a gene: 3. As DNA, the CDR3 is TGCGCCAGCAGCCAAGGGGACAGTGGCTATGGCTACACCTTC. Its protein is CASSQGDSGYGYTF.

This clone came up a few times. The chain couples TRBV10-3 to TRBJ2-1; 8 bases map to TRBD1. Germline V gene lookup returns CDR1 ENHRY and CDR2 SYGVKD. The J segment lost 8 bases and the V segment lost 10 bases, leaving 13 bases of the junction unmatched. The CDR3 totals 14 residues. CDR3 DNA: TGTGCCACCCTCTCCGGACAGGGAGGCCATGAGCAGTTCTTC. Its translation is CATLSGQGGHEQFF.

The chain combines TRBV2 with TRBJ2-5; a weak D match, TRBD2 (6 bases). This CDR3 has 14 amino acids. The germline gives CDR1 SNHLY, CDR2 FYNNEI. The germline V and J ends were trimmed by 5 bases and 5 bases, with 15 bases remaining between them. The CDR3 spells CASSPFGGEETQYF. The CDR3 coding sequence is TGTGCCAGCAGTCCCTTCGGGGGAGAGGAGACCCAGTACTTC. The full variable domain, in which reference TRBV2 and TRBJ2-5 provide the parts outside the CDR3, is EPEVTQTPSHQVTQMGQEVILRCVPISNHLYFYWYRQILGQKVEFLVSFYNNEISEKSEIFDDQFSVERPDGSNFTLKIRSTKLEDSAMYFCASSPFGGEETQYFGPGTRLLVL.

This chain uses TRBV27 with TRBJ1-6, with D uncertain. This CDR3 has 14 residues. Trimming left V 6 bases short and J 10 bases short, with 16 bases between. Germline V gene sequence: CDR1 MNHEY, CDR2 SMNVEV (reference sequence). The CDR3, as DNA: TGTGCCAGCAGCCTACGGCCTGCGGGGTCACCCCTCCACTTT. As protein: CASSLRPAGSPLHF.

J is TRBJ2-3 and V is TRBV6-5, with 9 bases identical to TRBD1. J gave up 6 bases and V 0 bases, and 4 bases lay outside the gene matches. This CDR3 is built from 15 residues. Per the germline V gene, CDR1 is MNHEY and CDR2 is SVGAGI. CDR3 sequence reads: CASSYSGQGGDTQYF. CDR3 DNA sequence: TGTGCCAGCAGTTACTCGGGACAGGGAGGCGATACGCAGTATTTT.

This clone was seen more than once but under ten times. V usage is TRBV2 and J usage is TRBJ2-3; D not certain. The CDR3 runs to 15 residues. Per the germline V gene, CDR1 is SNHLY and CDR2 is FYNNEI. V dropped 7 bases and J dropped 1 base, with 15 bases sitting between them. The CDR3 nucleotides are TGTGCCAGCAAGCGAGGTGGCACTGGCACAGATACGCAGTATTTT. Translating it yields CASKRGGTGTDTQYF.

This clone was seen a few times. The chain uses TRBV7-3 and TRBJ2-5, with a tentative D call TRBD1 (6 bases). The CDR3 is made up of 14 amino acids. Deletions cut 4 bases from V and 3 bases from J, with 12 bases between. Germline CDR1 and CDR2: SGHTA and FQGTGA. The CDR3 protein is CASSWAAGEETQYF. In nucleotides, the CDR3 is TGTGCCAGCAGCTGGGCCGCAGGGGAAGAGACCCAGTACTTC.

This clone has more than one count but fewer than ten. V gene TRBV11-2 combines with J gene TRBJ2-3; TRBD1 aligns across 8 bases. V lost 6 bases to trimming and J lost 6 bases; unmatched junction nucleotides: 17. The germline V gene encodes CDR1 SGHAT and CDR2 FQNNGV. The CDR3 runs to 17 residues. CDR3 DNA sequence: TGTGCCAGCAGGTTCGGGACAGGACGGGGCTTCAGGGATACGCAGTATTTT. Residues: CASRFGTGRGFRDTQYF.

The rearrangement joins TRBV7-3 to TRBJ2-1, with 8 bases matching TRBD2. The J segment lost 5 bases and the V segment lost 5 bases, leaving 8 bases of the junction unmatched. This CDR3 region has 15 residues. The germline CDR1 and CDR2 sequences are SGHTA and FQGTGA. CDR3 DNA: TGTGCCAGCAGCCCGAACCTAGCGGGTAACAATGAGCAGTTCTTC. Its protein product is CASSPNLAGNNEQFF.

V usage is TRBV7-2 and J usage is TRBJ1-5; D unresolved. Germline values: CDR1 SGHTA, CDR2 FQGNSA. The CDR3 sequence is 13 residues long. The germline V and J ends were trimmed by 5 bases and 6 bases, with 11 bases remaining between them. In nucleotides, the CDR3 is TGTGCCAGCAGCACGGGTTGGTTTCAGCCCCAGCATTTT. Translation gives CASSTGWFQPQHF.

This clone was detected only a few times. CDR3 in amino acids: CASSLEPGNGNTIYF. In DNA form, the CDR3 reads TGCGCCAGCAGCTTGGAGCCAGGGAACGGAAACACCATATATTTT. The chain is built from TRBV5-1 and TRBJ1-3, with D possibly matching TRBD1 (5 bases). From germline, CDR1 is SGHRS and CDR2 YFSETQ. CDR3 length: 15 residues. V was shortened by 0 bases and J by 4 bases, with 11 bases between the two germline ends.

The chain links TRBV6-6 to TRBJ2-7; 7 positions agree with TRBD1. Germline values: CDR1 MNHNY, CDR2 SVGAGI (reference sequence). Unmatched junction bases numbered 6, after V lost 4 bases and J lost 3 bases. The CDR3 sequence is 14 residues long. CDR3 residues: CASSSYDRVYEQYF. CDR3 sequence (DNA): TGTGCCAGCAGTTCCTACGACAGGGTCTACGAGCAGTACTTC.

The CDR3 region has the DNA TGTGCCAGCAGCCAAGATTGGACCGGGAGCTACGAGCAGTACTTC. It specifies CASSQDWTGSYEQYF. V usage is TRBV4-2 and J usage is TRBJ2-7; maybe TRBD2 (6 bases). The V end was cut by 0 bases, the J end by 3 bases, with 12 bases between. The CDR3 totals 15 residues. The germline gives CDR1 LGHNA, CDR2 YNFKEQ.